The clone carrying this T cell receptor beta chain was recorded many times. As yet, its antigen is unknown. The sample's time point: technical triplicate 1. CD4+ or CD8+ T cells, around 1 million per library, were used for sorted libraries. The CDR3 extends over 12 amino acids. With 6 bases removed from V and 5 bases from J, the gap between germline ends came to 11 bases. This record belongs to a study of neurological immune-mediated disorders. Study-level findings and limits: Multiple sclerosis, the disease with the least TCR clonal expansion, fell below healthy controls, whereas HTLV-1-associated myelopathy showed the most. The absence of shared CDR3 amino acid sequences among expanded clones across subjects suggests private repertoires in all groups.

With 10-nucleotide random UMIs included, cDNA was synthesized by 5'RACE. TCRdb itself ran the 5' RACE reads through MiXCR, one entry per CDR3 protein. The sample consists of tens of thousands of distinct CDR3 sequences, around 13% of them appearing once. The chain is built from TRBV12-3 or TRBV12-4 and TRBJ2-7, with D possibly TRBD2 on 5 matching bases. The sample comprised CD4+ T cells from blood. This TCR was sampled from a female donor with HTLV-1-associated myelopathy (HAM/TSP). CDR3 amino acids: CASSRESHEQYF. The CDR3 DNA is TGTGCCAGCAGCCGGGAATCACACGAGCAGTACTTC.